This TCR beta chain was found in a study of cytomegalovirus exposure and HLA in healthy donors. Profiling relied on immunoSEQ multiplex PCR, and the TCRdb table lists in-frame clones only, not all of them. The sample contains 70,000 to 85,000 clones, 85% to 95% of which appear only once. The germline CDR1 and CDR2 sequences are SEHNR and FQNEAQ (reference sequence). The J segment lost 8 bases and the V segment lost 1 base, leaving 4 bases of the junction unmatched. The CDR3 has 13 amino acids. The chain joins TRBV7-9 to TRBJ1-2; 7 bases align to TRBD1. The sequenced material came from PBMCs. The sequence derives from a woman aged 18-35 years in good health and CMV-seropositive. This chain's CDR3 is CASSLGGGRGYTF. CDR3 nucleotide sequence: TGTGCCAGCAGCTTAGGAGGGGGCAGAGGCTACACCTTC.